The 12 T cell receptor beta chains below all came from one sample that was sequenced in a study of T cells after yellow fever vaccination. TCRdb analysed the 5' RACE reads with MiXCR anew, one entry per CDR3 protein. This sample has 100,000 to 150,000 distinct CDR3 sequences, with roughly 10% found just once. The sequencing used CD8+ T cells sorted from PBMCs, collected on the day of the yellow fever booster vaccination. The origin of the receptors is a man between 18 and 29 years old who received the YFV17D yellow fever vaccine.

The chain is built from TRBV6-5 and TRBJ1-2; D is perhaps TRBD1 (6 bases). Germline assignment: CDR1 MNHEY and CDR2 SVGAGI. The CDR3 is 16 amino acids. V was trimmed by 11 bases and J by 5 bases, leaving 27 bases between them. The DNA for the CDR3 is TGTGCCTCCACGTACCGTCACAGGGTCGGGTATTATGGCTACACCTTC. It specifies CASTYRHRVGYYGYTF.

This chain's CDR3 is CASSSIYEQYF. The CDR3 region has the DNA TGTGCCAGCAGTTCGATCTACGAGCAGTACTTC. V gene TRBV27 combines with J gene TRBJ2-7, with D uncertain. V was trimmed by 4 bases and J by 3 bases, leaving 4 bases between them. The germline gives CDR1 MNHEY, CDR2 SMNVEV (reference sequence). The CDR3 covers 11 residues.

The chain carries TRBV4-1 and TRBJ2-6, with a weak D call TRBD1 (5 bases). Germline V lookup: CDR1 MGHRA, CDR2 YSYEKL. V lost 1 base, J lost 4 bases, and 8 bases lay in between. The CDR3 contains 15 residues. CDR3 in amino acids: CASSQVAGGANVLTF. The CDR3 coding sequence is TGCGCCAGCAGCCAAGTGGCAGGGGGGGCCAACGTCCTGACTTTC.

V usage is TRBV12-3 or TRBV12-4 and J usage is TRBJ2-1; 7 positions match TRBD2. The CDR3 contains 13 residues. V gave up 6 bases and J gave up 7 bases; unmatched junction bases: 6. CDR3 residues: CASSSTSANEQFF. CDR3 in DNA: TGTGCCAGCAGCTCTACTAGCGCAAATGAGCAGTTCTTC.

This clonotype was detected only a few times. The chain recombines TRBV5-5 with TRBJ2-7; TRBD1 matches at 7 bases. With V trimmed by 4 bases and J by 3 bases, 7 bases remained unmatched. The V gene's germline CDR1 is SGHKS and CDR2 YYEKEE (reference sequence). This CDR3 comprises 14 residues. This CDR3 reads CASSPTYRGYEQYF. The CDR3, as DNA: TGTGCCAGCAGCCCGACCTACAGGGGCTACGAGCAGTACTTC.

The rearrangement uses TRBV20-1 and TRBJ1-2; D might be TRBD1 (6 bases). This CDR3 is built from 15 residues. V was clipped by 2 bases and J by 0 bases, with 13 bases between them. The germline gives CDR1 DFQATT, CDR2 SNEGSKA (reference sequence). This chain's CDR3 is CSARPQGGTNYGYTF. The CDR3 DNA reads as TGCAGTGCTAGACCACAGGGAGGCACTAACTATGGCTACACCTTC.

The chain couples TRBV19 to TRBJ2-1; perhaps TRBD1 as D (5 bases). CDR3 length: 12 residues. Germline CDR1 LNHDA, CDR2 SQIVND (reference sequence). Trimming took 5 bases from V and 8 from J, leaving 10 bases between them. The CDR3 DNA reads TGTGCCAGTAGTGCTCAGGGTTATGAGCAGTTCTTC. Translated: CASSAQGYEQFF.

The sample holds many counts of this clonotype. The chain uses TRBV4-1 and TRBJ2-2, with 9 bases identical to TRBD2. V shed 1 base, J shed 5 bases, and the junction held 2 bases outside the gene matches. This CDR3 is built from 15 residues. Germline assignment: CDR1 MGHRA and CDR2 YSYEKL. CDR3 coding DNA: TGCGCCAGCAGCCAAGTGGCGGGGGGGACCGGGGAGCTGTTTTTT. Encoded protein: CASSQVAGGTGELFF.

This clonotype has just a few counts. CDR3: CASQGSPQFF. The DNA for the CDR3 is TGTGCCTCCCAGGGGTCCCCCCAGTTCTTC. The chain joins TRBV7-9 to TRBJ2-1, with a possible D match to TRBD1 (6 bases). Trimming shortened V by 11 bases and J by 13 bases, and 15 bases separated the two germline ends. Per the germline V gene, CDR1 is SEHNR and CDR2 is FQNEAQ (reference sequence). The CDR3 covers 10 residues.

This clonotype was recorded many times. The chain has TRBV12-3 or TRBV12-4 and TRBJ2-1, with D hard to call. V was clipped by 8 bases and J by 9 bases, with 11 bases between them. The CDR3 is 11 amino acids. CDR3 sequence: CASSPGAEQFF. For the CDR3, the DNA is TGTGCCAGCTCCCCGGGCGCTGAGCAGTTCTTC.

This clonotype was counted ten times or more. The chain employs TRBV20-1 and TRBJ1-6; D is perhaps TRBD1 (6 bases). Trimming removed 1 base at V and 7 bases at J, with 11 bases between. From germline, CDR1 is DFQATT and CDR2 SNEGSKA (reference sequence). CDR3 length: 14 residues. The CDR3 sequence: CSARGHRENSPLHF. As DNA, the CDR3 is TGCAGTGCTAGAGGCCACAGGGAGAATTCACCCCTCCACTTT.

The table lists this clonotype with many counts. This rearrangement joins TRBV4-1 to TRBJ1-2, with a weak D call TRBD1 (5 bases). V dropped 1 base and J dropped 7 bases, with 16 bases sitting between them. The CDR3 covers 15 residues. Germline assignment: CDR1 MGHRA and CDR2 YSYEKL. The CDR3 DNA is TGCGCCAGCAGCCAAGTCATTCCGGGGGACGGTGGCTACACCTTC. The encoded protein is CASSQVIPGDGGYTF.